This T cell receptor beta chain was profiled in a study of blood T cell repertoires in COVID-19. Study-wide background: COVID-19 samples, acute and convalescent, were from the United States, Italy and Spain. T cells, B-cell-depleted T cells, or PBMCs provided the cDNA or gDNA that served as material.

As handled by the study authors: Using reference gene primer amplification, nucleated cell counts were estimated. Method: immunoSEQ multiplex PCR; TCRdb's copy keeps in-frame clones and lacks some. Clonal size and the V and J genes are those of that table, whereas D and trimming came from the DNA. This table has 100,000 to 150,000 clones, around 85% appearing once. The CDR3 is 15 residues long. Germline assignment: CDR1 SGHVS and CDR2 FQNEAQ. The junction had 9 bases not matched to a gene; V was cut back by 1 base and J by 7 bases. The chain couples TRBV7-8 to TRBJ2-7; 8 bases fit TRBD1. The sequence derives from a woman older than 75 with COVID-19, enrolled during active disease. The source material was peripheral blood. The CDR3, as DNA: TGTGCCAGCAGCTTAGACCTAGCGACAGGGGTGGAGCAGTACTTC. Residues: CASSLDLATGVEQYF.